The TCR beta chain under discussion was sequenced for a study of monozygotic twins with inflammatory bowel disease. TCRdb reprocessed the 5' RACE reads, with one entry per CDR3 protein and no DNA. The sample table includes a few hundred thousand distinct CDR3 sequences. The receptor was derived from a human donor with ulcerative colitis or Crohn's disease, or a healthy co-twin of an affected twin (not recorded which). Input material: blood.

The CDR3 sequence: CASSPVRRNQETQYF. The chain recombines TRBV7-8 with TRBJ2-5. CDR1 is SGHVS, CDR2 FQNEAQ, per germline. The CDR3 covers 15 residues.